This TCR beta chain was recovered during a study of STAT5B mutations in CD4+ large granular lymphocyte leukemia. Across the study: The CDR3 'QG' motif was associated with a particular HLA allele among healthy donors.

Data came from immunoSEQ multiplex PCR; TCRdb stores just in-frame clones and leaves some out. The table has roughly 30,000 clones, 70% to 90% seen once; the top ten hold approximately 3.2%. This CDR3 contains 15 residues. With 0 bases clipped from V and 5 bases from J, the junction kept 1 base outside the gene matches. The germline CDR1 and CDR2 sequences are SGHRS and YFSETQ. The V call is TRBV5-1, the J call TRBJ2-1; 11 bases agree with TRBD2. The specimen was CD4+ T cells from blood buffy coats. This TCR was recovered from a human donor in good health. CDR3 coding DNA: TGCGCCAGCAGCTTGGTGGGACTAGCGGACAATGAGCAGTTCTTC. It specifies CASSLVGLADNEQFF.